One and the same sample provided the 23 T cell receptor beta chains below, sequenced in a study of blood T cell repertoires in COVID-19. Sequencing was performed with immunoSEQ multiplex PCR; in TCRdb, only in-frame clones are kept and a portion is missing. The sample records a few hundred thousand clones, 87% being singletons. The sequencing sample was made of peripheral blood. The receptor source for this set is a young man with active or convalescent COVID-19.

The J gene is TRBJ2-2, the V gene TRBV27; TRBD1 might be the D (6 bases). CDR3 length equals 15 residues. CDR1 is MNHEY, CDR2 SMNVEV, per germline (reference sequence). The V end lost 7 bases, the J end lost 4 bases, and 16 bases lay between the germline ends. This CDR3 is CASTYGTLGTGELFF. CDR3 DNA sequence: TGTGCCAGCACCTACGGGACATTGGGCACCGGGGAGCTGTTTTTT.

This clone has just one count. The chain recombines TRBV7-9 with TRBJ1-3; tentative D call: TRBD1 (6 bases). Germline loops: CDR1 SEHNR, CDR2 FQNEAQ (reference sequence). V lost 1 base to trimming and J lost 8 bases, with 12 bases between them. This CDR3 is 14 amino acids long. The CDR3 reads CASSLGTAGYTIYF. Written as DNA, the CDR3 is TGTGCCAGCAGCTTAGGGACAGCCGGTTACACCATATATTTT.

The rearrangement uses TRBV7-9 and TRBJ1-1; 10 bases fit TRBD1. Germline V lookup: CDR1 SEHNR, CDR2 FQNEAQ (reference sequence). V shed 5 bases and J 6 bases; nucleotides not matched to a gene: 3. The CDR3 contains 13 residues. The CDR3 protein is CASSLGTGAEAFF. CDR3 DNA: TGTGCCAGCAGCCTAGGGACAGGGGCTGAAGCTTTCTTT.

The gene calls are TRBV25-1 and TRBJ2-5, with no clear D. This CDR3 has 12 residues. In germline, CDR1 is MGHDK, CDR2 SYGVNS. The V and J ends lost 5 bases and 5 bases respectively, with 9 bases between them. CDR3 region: CASSLEWETQYF. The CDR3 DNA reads TGTGCCAGCAGTCTAGAATGGGAGACCCAGTACTTC.

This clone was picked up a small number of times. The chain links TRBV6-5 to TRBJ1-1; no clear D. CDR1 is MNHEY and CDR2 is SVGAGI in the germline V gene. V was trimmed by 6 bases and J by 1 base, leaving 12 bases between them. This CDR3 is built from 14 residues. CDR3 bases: TGTGCCAGCAGACGGAAAGGAGGGAACACTGAAGCTTTCTTT. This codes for CASRRKGGNTEAFF.

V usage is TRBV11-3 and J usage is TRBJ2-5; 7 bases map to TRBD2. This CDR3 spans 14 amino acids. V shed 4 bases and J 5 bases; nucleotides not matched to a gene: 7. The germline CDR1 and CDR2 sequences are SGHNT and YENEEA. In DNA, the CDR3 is TGTGCCAGCAGCTATGGGGGGGGAGCGGAGACCCAGTACTTC. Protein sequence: CASSYGGGAETQYF.

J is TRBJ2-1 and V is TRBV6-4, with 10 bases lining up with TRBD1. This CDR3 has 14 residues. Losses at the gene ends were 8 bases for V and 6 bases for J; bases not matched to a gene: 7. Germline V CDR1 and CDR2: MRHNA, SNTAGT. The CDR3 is CASLGTGDLNEQFF. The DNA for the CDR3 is TGTGCCAGCCTCGGGACAGGGGATCTCAATGAGCAGTTCTTC.

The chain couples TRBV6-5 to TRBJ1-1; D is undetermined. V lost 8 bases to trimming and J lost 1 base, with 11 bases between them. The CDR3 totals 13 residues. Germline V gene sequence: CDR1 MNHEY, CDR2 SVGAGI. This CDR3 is CASYYGENTEAFF. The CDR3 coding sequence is TGTGCCAGCTACTATGGAGAGAACACTGAAGCTTTCTTT.

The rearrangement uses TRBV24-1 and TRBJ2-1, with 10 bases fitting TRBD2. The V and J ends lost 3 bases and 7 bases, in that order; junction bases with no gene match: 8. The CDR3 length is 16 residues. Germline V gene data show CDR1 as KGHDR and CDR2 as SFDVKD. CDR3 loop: CATSDPSGRGSNEQFF. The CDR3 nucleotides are TGTGCCACCAGTGATCCCAGCGGGAGGGGGAGTAATGAGCAGTTCTTC.

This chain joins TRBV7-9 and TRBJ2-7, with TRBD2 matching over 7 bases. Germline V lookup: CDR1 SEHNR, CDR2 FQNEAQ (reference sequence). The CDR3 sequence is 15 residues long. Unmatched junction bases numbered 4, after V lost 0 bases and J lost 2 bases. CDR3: CASSLAARGTYEQYF. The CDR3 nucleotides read TGTGCCAGCAGCTTAGCGGCGCGGGGGACCTACGAGCAGTACTTC.

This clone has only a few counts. The CDR3 nucleotides are TGTGCCAGCCTCAACACCGGACAGGGGGCTGGTGAAAAACTGTTTTTT. As protein: CASLNTGQGAGEKLFF. This chain joins TRBV19 and TRBJ1-4; 11 bases align to TRBD1. This CDR3 is built from 16 residues. CDR1 is LNHDA, CDR2 SQIVND, per germline (reference sequence). The junction had 13 bases not matched to a gene; V was cut back by 9 bases and J by 7 bases.

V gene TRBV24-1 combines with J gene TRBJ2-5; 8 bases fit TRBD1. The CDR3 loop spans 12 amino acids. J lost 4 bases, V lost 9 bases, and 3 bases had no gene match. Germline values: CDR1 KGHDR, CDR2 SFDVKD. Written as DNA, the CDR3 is TGTGCCACCGGACAGGGTCGAGAGACCCAGTACTTC. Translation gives CATGQGRETQYF.

The CDR3 here is CASSEWASDNSPLHF. DNA of the CDR3: TGTGCCAGCAGTGAATGGGCATCCGATAATTCACCCCTCCACTTT. The rearrangement links TRBV6-1 to TRBJ1-6; D unresolved. This CDR3 spans 15 amino acids. Germline CDR1 and CDR2: MNHNS and SASEGT. The V gene lost 2 bases and the J gene lost 5 bases, with 10 bases spanning the gap.

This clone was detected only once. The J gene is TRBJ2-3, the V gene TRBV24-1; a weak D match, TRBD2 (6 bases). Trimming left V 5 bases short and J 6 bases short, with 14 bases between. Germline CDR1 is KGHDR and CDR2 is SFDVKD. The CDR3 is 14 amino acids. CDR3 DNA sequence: TGTGCCACCAGTGCGGGGGATTTTCGGGATACGCAGTATTTT. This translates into CATSAGDFRDTQYF.

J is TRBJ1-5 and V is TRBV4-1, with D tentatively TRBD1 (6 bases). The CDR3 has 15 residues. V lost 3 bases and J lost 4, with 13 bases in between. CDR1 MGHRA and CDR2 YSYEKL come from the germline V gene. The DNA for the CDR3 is TGCGCCAGCAGCCACGGAAGGGGGAAAAATCAGCCCCAGCATTTT. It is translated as CASSHGRGKNQPQHF.

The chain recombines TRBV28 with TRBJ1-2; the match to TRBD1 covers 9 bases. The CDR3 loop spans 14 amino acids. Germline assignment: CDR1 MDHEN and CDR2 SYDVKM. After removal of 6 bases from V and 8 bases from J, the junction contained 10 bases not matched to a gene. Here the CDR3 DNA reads TGTGCCAGCAGCCTAGACAGGGGGTCTCGCGGCTACACCTTC. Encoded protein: CASSLDRGSRGYTF.

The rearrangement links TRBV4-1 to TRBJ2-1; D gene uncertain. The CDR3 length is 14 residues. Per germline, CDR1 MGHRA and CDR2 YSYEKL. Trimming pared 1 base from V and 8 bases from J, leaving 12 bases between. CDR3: CASSQGPVPYEQFF. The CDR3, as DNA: TGCGCCAGCAGCCAAGGTCCAGTCCCCTATGAGCAGTTCTTC.

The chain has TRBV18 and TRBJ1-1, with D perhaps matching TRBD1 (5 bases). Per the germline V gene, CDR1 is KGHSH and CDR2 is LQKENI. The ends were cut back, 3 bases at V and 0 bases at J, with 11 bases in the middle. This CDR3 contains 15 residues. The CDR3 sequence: CASSPGRGVNTEAFF. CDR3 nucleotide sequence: TGTGCCAGCTCACCCGGTCGGGGGGTGAACACTGAAGCTTTCTTT.

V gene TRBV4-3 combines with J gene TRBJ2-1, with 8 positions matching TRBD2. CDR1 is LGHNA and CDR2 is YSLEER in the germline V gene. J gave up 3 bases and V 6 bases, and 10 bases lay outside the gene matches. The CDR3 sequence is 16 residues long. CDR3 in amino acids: CASSHTGGAGYNEQFF. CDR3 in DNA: TGCGCCAGCAGTCACACCGGGGGGGCCGGCTACAATGAGCAGTTCTTC.

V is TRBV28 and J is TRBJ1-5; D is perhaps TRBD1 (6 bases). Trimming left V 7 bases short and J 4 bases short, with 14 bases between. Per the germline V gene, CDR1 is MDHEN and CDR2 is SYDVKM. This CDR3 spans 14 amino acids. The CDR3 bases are TGTGCCAGCACTTTTGGGGGCCGGAATCAGCCCCAGCATTTT. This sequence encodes CASTFGGRNQPQHF.

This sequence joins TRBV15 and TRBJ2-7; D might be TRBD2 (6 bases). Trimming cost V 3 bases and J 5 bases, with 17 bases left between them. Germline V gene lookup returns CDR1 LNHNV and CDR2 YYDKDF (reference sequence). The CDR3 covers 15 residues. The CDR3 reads CATSRLAEVVDEQYF. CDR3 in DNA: TGTGCCACCAGCAGGTTAGCGGAGGTGGTGGACGAGCAGTACTTC.

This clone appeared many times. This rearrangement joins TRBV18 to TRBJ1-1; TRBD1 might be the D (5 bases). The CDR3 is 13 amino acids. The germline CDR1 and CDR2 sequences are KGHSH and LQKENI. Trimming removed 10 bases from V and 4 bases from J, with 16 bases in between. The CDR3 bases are TGTGCCACCCGTTTAGCGGGGGGCACTGAAGCTTTCTTT. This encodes CATRLAGGTEAFF.

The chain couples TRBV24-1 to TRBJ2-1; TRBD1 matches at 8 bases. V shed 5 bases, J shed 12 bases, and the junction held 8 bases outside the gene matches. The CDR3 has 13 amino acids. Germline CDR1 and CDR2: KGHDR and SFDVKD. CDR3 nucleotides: TGTGCCACCAGTGTAGGACAGGGAAGTACGCAGTTCTTC. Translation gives CATSVGQGSTQFF.